The 23 T cell receptor beta chains in this list originate from one sample, sequenced in a study of brain metastases from non-small cell lung cancer. The protocol was immunoSEQ multiplex PCR, while the TCRdb copy is restricted to in-frame clones and leaves out a portion. The sample has roughly 2,000 clones, 75% to 90% seen once. Sequenced material: tissue from a brain metastasis. These receptors all stem from a donor aged 40 or older with non-small cell lung cancer.

The chain has TRBV28 and TRBJ1-2; D not certain. Germline V gene data show CDR1 as MDHEN and CDR2 as SYDVKM. The germline V and J ends were trimmed by 4 bases and 6 bases, with 12 bases remaining between them. CDR3 length: 13 residues. CDR3 in DNA: TGTGCCAGCAGTTCCGGACTTATCGATGGCTACACCTTC. Residues: CASSSGLIDGYTF.

This clone has a single count. This CDR3 is CASSLGGSHQPQHF. In DNA form, the CDR3 reads TGTGCCAGCAGCTTAGGAGGGTCTCATCAGCCCCAGCATTTT. The V gene is TRBV13, the J gene TRBJ1-5; D call uncertain. The CDR3 runs to 14 residues. V was clipped by 0 bases and J by 5 bases, with 8 bases between them. The germline CDR1 and CDR2 sequences are PRHDT and FYEKMQ (reference sequence).

The V gene is TRBV5-1, the J gene TRBJ2-7; 10 bases line up with TRBD1. Per the germline V gene, CDR1 is SGHRS and CDR2 is YFSETQ. With V trimmed by 1 base and J by 2 bases, 3 bases remained unmatched. The CDR3 consists of 15 residues. The CDR3 spells CASSLSGTGAYEQYF. As DNA, the CDR3 is TGCGCCAGCAGCTTGTCGGGGACAGGGGCCTACGAGCAGTACTTC.

This chain joins TRBV5-1 and TRBJ1-6, with 9 bases identical to TRBD1. The CDR3 extends over 15 amino acids. V lost 4 bases, J lost 7 bases, and 6 bases stayed unmatched. The germline V gene has CDR1 SGHRS and CDR2 YFSETQ. In DNA form, the CDR3 reads TGCGCCAGCAGCGATCAGACAGGGGGAAATTCACCCCTCCACTTT. Amino acids: CASSDQTGGNSPLHF.

Here the CDR3 DNA reads TGTGCCAGCAGTTACTTAGGGGGAGGGACAGCGTTCTTC. This translates into CASSYLGGGTAFF. This chain uses TRBV6-8 with TRBJ2-1; D might be TRBD1 or TRBD2, each matching 7 bases. The germline CDR1 and CDR2 sequences are MNHGY and SAAAGT. Trimming cost V 1 base and J 15 bases, with 16 bases left between them. This CDR3 comprises 13 residues.

The V gene is TRBV28, the J gene TRBJ2-5; 8 nucleotides match TRBD1. The CDR3 contains 15 residues. Trimming at V came to 6 bases and at J to 5 bases, leaving 11 bases not matched to a gene. The V gene's germline CDR1 is MDHEN and CDR2 SYDVKM. CDR3 sequence reads: CASRVWTGTRETQYF. The CDR3, as DNA: TGTGCCAGCAGAGTCTGGACAGGGACAAGGGAGACCCAGTACTTC.

The gene calls are TRBV4-3 and TRBJ2-1; 13 bases map to TRBD2. The V gene end was trimmed by 4 bases and the J gene end by 7 bases; junction bases not matched to a gene: 10. Germline CDR1 and CDR2: LGHNA and YSLEER. The CDR3 contains 17 residues. The CDR3, as DNA: TGCGCCAGCAGCCCAGAAGCCACGACTAGCGGGGGGAATGAGCAGTTCTTC. It is translated as CASSPEATTSGGNEQFF.

Comments on this clone: One junction end does not reproduce the germline sequence, and a read error may be involved. The sample carries other DNA sequences with the same CDR3. V and J are TRBV7-8 and TRBJ1-4, with 10 bases aligning to TRBD1. Per the germline V gene, CDR1 is SGHVS and CDR2 is FQNEAQ. CDR3 size: 15 residues. As DNA, the CDR3 is TGTGCCAGCAGCTTAGGGGGACAGGGGAATGAAAAATTGTTTTTT. This codes for CASSLGGQGNEKLFF. The full variable domain, with the rest looked up from reference TRBV7-8 and TRBJ1-4, is GAGVSQSPRYKVAKRGQDVALRCDPISGHVSLFWYQQALGQGPEFLTYFQNEAQLDKSGLPSDRFFAERPEGSVSTLKIQRTQQEDSAVYLCASSLGGQGNEKLFFGSGTQLSVL.

This chain links TRBV28 with TRBJ2-1, with TRBD1 matching 7 bases. The length of the CDR3 is 14 residues. Germline V gene data show CDR1 as MDHEN and CDR2 as SYDVKM. V gave up 4 bases and J gave up 3 bases; unmatched junction bases: 3. The CDR3 nucleotides read TGTGCCAGCAGTTGGGCAGGGGGCTACAATGAGCAGTTCTTC. It translates to CASSWAGGYNEQFF.

Only a few counts were recorded for this clone. The chain combines TRBV6-5 with TRBJ2-7; no firm D call. The V end lost 6 bases, the J end lost 4 bases, and 10 bases lay between the germline ends. The germline V gene has CDR1 MNHEY and CDR2 SVGAGI. This CDR3 spans 12 amino acids. The CDR3 loop reads CASSSDGYEQYF. CDR3 coding DNA: TGTGCCAGCAGCAGCGACGGTTACGAGCAGTACTTC.

Details on this clone: One end of the junction fails to match germline, which may point to a read error. V and J are TRBV6-5 and TRBJ1-5; D is unclear. The CDR3 runs to 13 residues. Germline lookup yields CDR1 MNHEY and CDR2 SVGAGI. The CDR3 DNA is TGTGCCGGCTCGAGGGCCCGCGATCAGGCCCAGCATTTT. It codes for CAGSRARDQAQHF.

The V and J genes are TRBV27 and TRBJ2-5, with D perhaps matching TRBD1 (6 bases). CDR3 length: 15 residues. Germline V lookup: CDR1 MNHEY, CDR2 SMNVEV (reference sequence). Trimming removed 2 bases from V and 4 bases from J, with 14 bases in between. The CDR3 loop reads CASSLVQGGGETQYF. The DNA for the CDR3 is TGTGCCAGCAGTTTAGTACAGGGTGGTGGAGAGACCCAGTACTTC.

CDR3 coding DNA: TGTGCCAGCAGCCGACGCGGGGGCGGGGGGCAACAAGAGACCCAGTACTTC. It translates to CASSRRGGGGQQETQYF. The chain carries TRBV7-6 and TRBJ2-5; 8 bases map to TRBD2. This CDR3 has 17 amino acids. Germline V gene data show CDR1 as SGHVS and CDR2 as FNYEAQ. V shed 5 bases and J 2 bases; nucleotides not matched to a gene: 13.

The chain carries TRBV19 and TRBJ1-6; TRBD1 matches at 8 bases. J was trimmed by 3 bases and V by 6 bases; bases with no gene match: 7. CDR1 is LNHDA, CDR2 SQIVND, per germline (reference sequence). The CDR3 runs to 16 residues. DNA for the CDR3: TGTGCCAGTAGAACAGGGGGACTCTACTATAATTCACCCCTCCACTTT. This translates into CASRTGGLYYNSPLHF.

This rearrangement joins TRBV7-9 to TRBJ1-5, with 10 bases lining up with TRBD1. Germline V CDR1 and CDR2: SEHNR, FQNEAQ (reference sequence). The V and J ends lost 4 bases and 2 bases, in that order; junction bases with no gene match: 8. This CDR3 comprises 17 residues. CDR3 coding DNA: TGTGCCAGCAGCTACGATACAGGGACAGGGGGCAATCAGCCCCAGCATTTT. As protein: CASSYDTGTGGNQPQHF. Supplemented by reference TRBV7-9 and TRBJ1-5, the full variable domain reads DTGVSQNPRHKITKRGQNVTFRCDPISEHNRLYWYRQTLGQGPEFLTYFQNEAQLEKSRLLSDRFSAERPKGSFSTLEIQRTEQGDSAMYLCASSYDTGTGGNQPQHFGDGTRLSIL.

This rearrangement joins TRBV28 to TRBJ1-1; possible D gene TRBD1, 6 bases. Germline lookup yields CDR1 MDHEN and CDR2 SYDVKM. This CDR3 region has 15 residues. Trimming removed 3 bases at V and 0 bases at J, with 11 bases between. The CDR3 bases are TGTGCCAGCAGTTTGACGGACAGACTGAACACTGAAGCTTTCTTT. This translates into CASSLTDRLNTEAFF.

The chain employs TRBV2 and TRBJ2-1; 9 bases fit TRBD1. Germline V gives CDR1 SNHLY, CDR2 FYNNEI. The CDR3 extends over 13 amino acids. Losses at the gene ends were 10 bases for V and 5 bases for J; bases not matched to a gene: 6. The CDR3 loop reads CATLDRGDNEQFF. CDR3 nucleotide sequence: TGTGCCACCCTTGACAGGGGGGACAATGAGCAGTTCTTC. The entire variable domain, with the rest obtained from reference TRBV2 and TRBJ2-1, is as follows: EPEVTQTPSHQVTQMGQEVILRCVPISNHLYFYWYRQILGQKVEFLVSFYNNEISEKSEIFDDQFSVERPDGSNFTLKIRSTKLEDSAMYFCATLDRGDNEQFFGPGTRLTVL.

V gene TRBV28 combines with J gene TRBJ1-4; 7 positions agree with TRBD1. CDR3 length: 17 amino acids. Germline V gives CDR1 MDHEN, CDR2 SYDVKM. The V gene end was trimmed by 2 bases and the J gene end by 6 bases; junction bases not matched to a gene: 12. The CDR3 reads CASSLISTGRDDEKLFF. CDR3 bases: TGTGCCAGCAGTTTAATTTCGACAGGGCGGGATGATGAAAAACTGTTTTTT.

The V call is TRBV6-5, the J call TRBJ1-4, with TRBD1 matching over 7 bases. The CDR3 has 14 amino acids. The germline gives CDR1 MNHEY, CDR2 SVGAGI. V shed 7 bases, J shed 5 bases, and the junction held 7 bases outside the gene matches. CDR3 DNA: TGTGCCAGCACTCCGGGACAGCGAAATGAAAAACTGTTTTTT. Translation gives CASTPGQRNEKLFF.

The chain is built from TRBV6-5 and TRBJ1-2; 7 bases are shared with TRBD1. This CDR3 region has 13 residues. Per germline, CDR1 MNHEY and CDR2 SVGAGI. The V and J ends lost 8 bases and 8 bases, in that order; junction bases with no gene match: 11. In DNA, the CDR3 is TGTGCCAGCTCCGAGACAGGGTACAAGGGCTACACCTTC. It specifies CASSETGYKGYTF.

The chain recombines TRBV2 with TRBJ1-4, with unresolved D. Germline V gene lookup returns CDR1 SNHLY and CDR2 FYNNEI. This CDR3 is 11 amino acids long. The ends were cut back, 11 bases at V and 8 bases at J, with 12 bases in the middle. The CDR3 DNA is TGTGCCGGCCTCTACCTCGAAAAACTGTTTTTT. Its protein product is CAGLYLEKLFF.

The chain recombines TRBV7-9 with TRBJ1-6; TRBD1 aligns across 8 bases. The germline CDR1 and CDR2 sequences are SEHNR and FQNEAQ (reference sequence). The trim removed 2 bases at V and 8 bases at J, leaving 11 bases unmatched. The CDR3 totals 17 residues. CDR3 coding DNA: TGTGCCAGCAGCTTATCACGGGACAGGAATATCCATTCACCCCTCCACTTT. It codes for CASSLSRDRNIHSPLHF.

This clone was found once. V gene TRBV3-1 (or the pseudogene TRBV3-2) combines with J gene TRBJ1-5; no definite D call. This CDR3 region has 14 residues. Germline assignment: CDR1 LGHDT and CDR2 YNNKEL (reference sequence). V was trimmed by 0 bases and J by 8 bases, leaving 11 bases between them. The CDR3 loop reads CASSQDQDVKPQHF. The CDR3 DNA reads TGTGCCAGCAGCCAAGACCAGGATGTGAAGCCCCAGCATTTT.